This T cell receptor beta chain was recorded in a study of T cell responses to AZD1222 COVID-19 vaccine. Germline loops: CDR1 SGHDT, CDR2 YYEEEE. The CDR3 is 15 amino acids. Unmatched junction bases numbered 1, after V lost 0 bases and J lost 4 bases. Points from the study as a whole: Researchers took repertoire samples only after the peak T cell response had come. Two AZD1222 administrations were followed by greater Spike-specific TCR breadth and depth. Females outnumbered males among donors, who were mostly white British; clonal diversity was possibly underestimated. Seropositivity was recorded at baseline in only 5 or 6 AZD1222 recipients.

TCRdb's copy holds only in-frame clones and misses some; the assay was immunoSEQ multiplex PCR. The sample shows 200,000 or so clones, approximately 94% of them seen only once. As for this clone: What it binds is not known.

Sample: peripheral blood, taken 28 days after the second AZD1222 dose. This chain links TRBV5-6 with TRBJ1-6; 7 bases are shared with TRBD1. This TCR was recovered from an adult who received the AZD1222 COVID-19 vaccine. This chain's CDR3 is CASSLETGYNSPLHF. For the CDR3, the DNA is TGTGCCAGCAGCTTGGAGACAGGGTATAATTCACCCCTCCACTTT.